The T cell receptor (beta chain) under discussion was sequenced for a study of identical twins. Study-level findings and limits: Insertions were reduced in abundant cord blood beta clonotypes but not in memory repertoires.

With respect to this clonotype: Its matching antigen is unknown.

Each CDR3 protein gets one entry after TCRdb re-called the 5' RACE reads with MiXCR. The repertoire holds under 300,000 distinct CDR3 sequences, with about 12% as singletons. The ends were cut back, 5 bases at V and 4 bases at J, with 15 bases in the middle. The CDR3 extends over 14 amino acids. The sample was also linked to a second study, of yellow fever vaccine responses in identical twins.

This sequence originates from a woman under 30 in good health. Sequencing was done on a sample of memory (CD45RO+) T cells sorted from blood. The chain uses TRBV12-3 or TRBV12-4 and TRBJ2-7; D might be TRBD2 (6 bases). For the CDR3, the DNA is TGTGCCAGCAGTCCCGGGACTCTGGGATACGAGCAGTACTTC. This encodes CASSPGTLGYEQYF.